These 15 T cell receptor beta chains were all obtained from the same sample, sequenced in a study of blood T cell repertoires in COVID-19. TCRdb keeps only in-frame clones here, not all; method: immunoSEQ multiplex PCR. Of approximately 26,000 clones in the sample, approximately 88% were seen once. What was sequenced was peripheral blood. The receptors were sampled from an older man with active COVID-19.

The rearrangement joins TRBV9 to TRBJ2-2, with 9 bases identical to TRBD1. Looked up from germline, CDR1 is SGDLS and CDR2 is YYNGEE. This CDR3 is 16 amino acids long. J was trimmed by 1 base and V by 0 bases; bases with no gene match: 1. The CDR3 loop is CASSVGQGGNTGELFF. In DNA, the CDR3 is TGTGCCAGCAGCGTAGGACAGGGGGGGAACACCGGGGAGCTGTTTTTT.

The rearrangement uses TRBV5-4 and TRBJ1-4; 9 bases map to TRBD1. The CDR3 is made up of 15 amino acids. The germline gives CDR1 SGHNT, CDR2 YYREEE (reference sequence). V lost 4 bases and J lost 8; bases outside the gene matches: 9. The CDR3 spells CASSPGTGFGEKLFF. Written as DNA, the CDR3 is TGTGCCAGCAGCCCCGGGACAGGGTTTGGGGAAAAACTGTTTTTT.

The genes are TRBV5-6 and TRBJ1-2, with a weak D call TRBD1 (6 bases). Trimming removed 6 bases at V and 3 bases at J, with 12 bases between. The germline V gene encodes CDR1 SGHDT and CDR2 YYEEEE. This CDR3 contains 13 residues. The CDR3 loop reads CASNRQEHYGYTF. The CDR3 nucleotides read TGTGCCAGCAACCGACAGGAGCACTATGGCTACACCTTC.

The genes are TRBV6-5 and TRBJ2-7, with TRBD1 matching 7 bases. J gave up 6 bases and V 3 bases, and 5 bases lay outside the gene matches. CDR1 is MNHEY and CDR2 is SVGAGI in the germline V gene. CDR3 length: 13 residues. CDR3 DNA: TGTGCCAGCAGTTATGCACAGGGGTTCGAGCAGTACTTC. It specifies CASSYAQGFEQYF.

V and J are TRBV7-9 and TRBJ2-2, with D hard to call. Germline assignment: CDR1 SEHNR and CDR2 FQNEAQ (reference sequence). The CDR3 sequence is 11 residues long. With 11 bases removed from V and 6 bases from J, the gap between germline ends came to 10 bases. The CDR3 DNA follows: TGTGCCCCCGGAGAACCCGGGGAGCTGTTTTTT. This gives the protein CAPGEPGELFF.

A single count supports this clone. The chain joins TRBV21-1 to TRBJ2-1; the D segment call TRBD1 is taken from the table without a DNA check. TRBV21-1 constitutes a pseudogene. The CDR3 sequence is 15 residues long. CDR3 sequence (DNA): TGTGCCAGCAGCCCCGGGCAGGGCTCCTACAATGAGCAGTTCTTC. This encodes CASSPGQGSYNEQFF.

The rearrangement joins TRBV6-2 or TRBV6-3 to TRBJ1-2; D gene ambiguous. V was clipped by 2 bases and J by 8 bases, with 9 bases between them. The CDR3 totals 12 residues. Germline V gene lookup returns CDR1 MNHEY and CDR2 SVGEGT. For the CDR3, the DNA is TGTGCCAGCAGTTACCGTCTAGGAGGCTACACCTTC. Translation: CASSYRLGGYTF.

The rearrangement uses TRBV30 and TRBJ1-4; weak D call: TRBD1 (6 bases). CDR1 GTSNPN and CDR2 SVGIG come from the germline V gene (reference sequence). The CDR3 is made up of 12 amino acids. Trimming left V 6 bases short and J 3 bases short, with 8 bases between. The CDR3 sequence: CACGGPNEKLFF. CDR3 nucleotides: TGTGCCTGTGGGGGCCCTAATGAAAAACTGTTTTTT.

The rearrangement joins TRBV7-9 to TRBJ1-1; tentatively, D is TRBD1 (6 bases). V lost 3 bases, J lost 5 bases, and 13 bases lay in between. Germline CDR1 reads SEHNR; CDR2 reads FQNEAQ (reference sequence). The CDR3 loop spans 14 amino acids. In nucleotides, the CDR3 is TGTGCCAGCAGCTTCCAGGGGAGAGGGACTGAAGCTTTCTTT. This codes for CASSFQGRGTEAFF.

The V gene is TRBV3-1 (or the pseudogene TRBV3-2), the J gene TRBJ1-6; maybe TRBD1 (6 bases). The CDR3 extends over 17 amino acids. Per the germline V gene, CDR1 is LGHDT and CDR2 is YNNKEL (reference sequence). Between the trimmed V and J ends, which lost 0 bases and 7 bases, there was a span of 16 bases. CDR3 sequence reads: CASSQDKHRQANSPLHF. The DNA of the CDR3 is TGTGCCAGCAGCCAAGATAAGCATAGACAGGCCAATTCACCCCTCCACTTT.

The table lists this clone with a few counts. In DNA, the CDR3 is TGTGCCAGCAGCTTGGCAGGGGGCGATGGCTACACCTTC. Amino acids: CASSLAGGDGYTF. The chain has TRBV5-4 and TRBJ1-2, with 8 positions matching TRBD1. V dropped 0 bases and J dropped 6; count of bases not matched to a gene: 1. The CDR3 is 13 amino acids. Germline V gives CDR1 SGHNT, CDR2 YYREEE (reference sequence).

This chain joins TRBV5-1 and TRBJ1-4, with 8 nucleotides matching TRBD1. From germline, CDR1 is SGHRS and CDR2 YFSETQ. The CDR3 runs to 15 residues. V lost 0 bases, J lost 5 bases, and 3 bases stayed unmatched. CDR3 amino acids: CASSLEGQENEKLFF. The CDR3 nucleotides read TGCGCCAGCAGCTTGGAGGGACAGGAGAATGAAAAACTGTTTTTT.

The DNA for the CDR3 is TGTGCCAGTAGTCCCTTAGACAGGGCGAACACTGAAGCTTTCTTT. Translation gives CASSPLDRANTEAFF. The chain carries TRBV19 and TRBJ1-1, with 7 bases identical to TRBD1. The CDR3 has 15 residues. Germline trimming cut 5 bases from V and 1 base from J; bases unmatched to any gene: 7. From germline, CDR1 is LNHDA and CDR2 SQIVND (reference sequence).

The V gene is TRBV12-5, the J gene TRBJ2-5; possible D gene TRBD1, 7 bases. This CDR3 has 13 amino acids. V lost 2 bases and J 7 bases, leaving 11 bases between the germline ends. Germline CDR1 LGHNT, CDR2 FRNRAP. Here the CDR3 reads CASGLRGRGTQYF. CDR3 in DNA: TGTGCTAGTGGTTTGAGGGGGCGGGGGACCCAGTACTTC.

The J gene is TRBJ1-2, the V gene TRBV7-9, with D possibly matching TRBD1 (5 bases). The germline V and J ends were trimmed by 0 bases and 8 bases, with 25 bases remaining between them. Germline V gene sequence: CDR1 SEHNR, CDR2 FQNEAQ (reference sequence). The CDR3 contains 18 residues. CDR3 amino acids: CASSLAYGPTALKGGYTF. The CDR3 DNA sequence: TGTGCCAGCAGCTTAGCGTATGGTCCGACAGCCCTCAAGGGCGGCTACACCTTC.